This T cell receptor beta chain originates from a study of cytomegalovirus exposure and HLA in healthy donors (dated by TCRdb to 2016 to 2017). A note on the overall study: An earlier analysis of 587 of the donors reported 250 to 350 Gb of sequence data and roughly 100 million unique TCR beta sequences from 150 million to 200 million T cells. An early release that covered several hundred HLA-typed donors contained approximately 300 gigabases of sequencing data and roughly 84 million unique TCR sequences. The genetic ancestry cluster associated with self-reported Caucasian donors included about 84% of the roughly 400 genotyped donors. The study aimed to test whether cataloging public T cell receptors could reveal signatures of past pathogen exposure. The T cell repertoires of around 730 subjects were profiled by immunosequencing and related to cytomegalovirus serostatus. Besides the first cohort of approximately 710 subjects, a separate validation cohort made up of 120 different subjects was used. To predict cytomegalovirus infection status, the study brought together high-throughput TCR immunosequencing, statistical association of individual TCRs with disease status, and machine learning. A later analysis re-analyzed previously published TCR beta repertoires from roughly 690 donors and added high-resolution HLA genotyping to study TCR occurrence patterns. Rather than drawing on any new phenotypic data, the later analysis identified candidate immune exposures from TCR beta sequences and the way those sequences occurred across donors. An earlier analysis of more than 450 of the donors used high-throughput TCR beta sequencing to judge whether each TCR beta V gene segment behaved as functional or pseudogenic. Donor age, sex, ethnicity and CMV serostatus were collected together with the repertoire data. In a later genetic analysis, genome-wide SNP genotypes for about three fifths of the 666 donors were used, and that subset was treated as a discovery cohort. Every repertoire in the discovery cohort had been generated on one and the same sequencing platform. HLA typing covered class I and class II loci at four-digit resolution. The number of typed donors differed by locus: 629-630 for A, B, C, DRB1 and DQB1; 500 to 550 for DQA1; around 610 for DPA1; and about 450 for DPB1. Because of strong linkage in the cohort, roughly five DR-DQ haplotypes were treated as single units for association and clustering. On average, about 240,000 unique TCR beta nucleotide sequences were sequenced per donor among a few hundred genotyped donors of the cohort, with roughly a sixth of those sequences being non-productive. The study at large found these results: Assigning TCR associations to individual alleles was difficult when HLA alleles, especially DR and DQ, strongly co-occurred. In a later analysis, the rate of TCR association differed among HLA loci, with DRB1 alleles having the most associated TCRs and HLA-C alleles having the fewest. In both the original and validation cohorts, the classifier was reported to diagnose cytomegalovirus status with high specificity and sensitivity. Because counts were too low, around 17 rarely observed V segments, including chromosome 9 orphons, were left out of the earlier analysis of 500 to 650 of the donors. In a later genetic analysis, fewer N-insertions in productive TCRs were reported among donors in an Asian-associated ancestry cluster than the approximately 710-donor mean. Because HLA typing was missing for some donors at each locus, association tests included only the typed subset. Most CMV-associated TCR beta chains appeared to be HLA-restricted in a later analysis, and the HLA associations seemed to be driven largely by CMV exposure. According to the authors, the approach could potentially be generalized to other disease states and immunological phenotypes. In a later analysis, HLA-associated TCR beta chains were found to be more clonally expanded and to have lower generation probabilities than equally common non-associated chains. In an earlier analysis of about 540 of the donors, most TCR beta V segments were observed in productive rearrangements about 87% or about 30% of the time, broadly matching IMGT annotations. The presence/absence analyses assumed that sequencing depth was roughly uniform across donors, and that assumption may not be true. In vitro tests confirmed that three of the cytomegalovirus-associated TCR beta chains recognize cytomegalovirus antigens. The study gave a list of under 200 TCR beta chains associated with cytomegalovirus. While some public TCRs were present in many individuals, most TCR sequences turned up only very rarely across donors. A further reported finding was that TCR beta sequences accurately predicted the HLA-A and HLA-B alleles for most subjects in the first cohort. In a later genetic analysis, a missense DCLRE1C variant was associated with V-gene and J-gene trimming of TCR beta chains, and the association was replicated in an independent cohort. According to a later analysis, parvovirus B19, influenza, CMV and Epstein-Barr virus appeared linked to several top co-occurrence clusters. The cohort was sequenced for TCR beta chains only, and without alpha or paired-chain data the features that could be detected were limited. A later analysis associated about 17,000 TCR beta sequences with specific HLA alleles at a false discovery rate of 0.05. A cluster of highly shared sequence variants was judged likely to represent a technical artifact of the sequencing pipeline. The only immune exposure information available for the cohort was CMV serostatus. Linkage disequilibrium might explain the correlated functional status among segregating V segments, but an unknown experimental factor could not be excluded.

The cohort comprised approximately 700 healthy bone marrow donors. At the time of sampling, every cohort member was nominally healthy, though immune exposures that went unrecorded were likely present. The donor was CMV seropositive and was included in the group of almost 300 seropositive cohort members. A peripheral blood sample was provided by each donor, and peripheral blood mononuclear cells were used for TCR beta sequencing. Genomic DNA extraction from the blood cell samples was performed with the Qiagen DNeasy Blood Extraction Kit. Receptor amplification or capture employed the immunoSEQ multiplex PCR assay. For the multiplex PCR, a mixture combining 60 forward primers for TCR Vbeta segments and 13 reverse primers for TCR Jbeta segments was used. A multiplex PCR assay on genomic DNA amplified the CDR3 region of rearranged TCR beta genes. Amplified TCR beta libraries were sequenced as 87-base-pair reads on the Illumina HiSeq System. Per the source publication's procedure: A later analysis tallied some 79 million unique TCR beta chains across the 666 repertoires, and about 10 million of those chains were shared by two or more donors. To remove PCR and sequencing errors, raw reads were error-corrected and collapsed into unique sequences using a nearest-neighbor algorithm that merged closely related sequences. To assign V, D and J gene segments, CDR3 sequences were aligned to IMGT reference sequences. Each retained sequence needed at least a six-nucleotide match to both a V gene segment and a J gene segment. Rearrangements were called productive when the CDR3 lacked stop codons and stayed in frame with V and J; all others were non-productive. Following IMGT convention, CDR3 was defined as the stretch from the second conserved V-encoded cysteine to the conserved J-encoded phenylalanine. Sequences without an unambiguous match to a single V gene segment were excluded from the earlier analysis of a few hundred of the donors. An earlier analysis of approximately 590 of the donors classified V segments as functional when productive rearrangements were above 56.7% and as segregating when the standard deviation between donors was above 5%. A statistical classification framework was built for diagnosing cytomegalovirus status from the catalog of TCR beta chain sequences. In a later analysis, TCR nucleotide sequences were compared against IMGT/GENE-DB human TR gene sequences so that V and J genes could be assigned. A later analysis assigned CDR3 sequences and most-parsimonious VDJ recombination scenarios with the TCRdist pipeline. In a later analysis, each TCR beta chain was defined by its CDR3 amino acid sequence together with its V-gene family, and reads lacking a unique V-gene family were excluded. As a way to deal with suspected cross-contamination and a sequencing artifact, a later analysis dropped 450 to 600 nucleotide sequences that were highly shared and had low generation probability. In a later analysis, a clonal expansion index was calculated for each public chain from normalized within-repertoire ranks of inferred template counts. In a later analysis, generation probabilities were computed using a VDJ recombination model fitted to out-of-frame rearrangements, and the results were checked against IGoR. In a later analysis, TCR-TCR, TCR-HLA and TCR-CMV co-occurrence was scored with hypergeometric tests, and a repertoire-size bias correction was applied to TCR pairs. To estimate false discovery rates, a later analysis permuted the HLA or CMV assignments 20 times. A later analysis grouped co-occurring TCRs with DBSCAN, adding TCRdist sequence similarity when clustering within HLA-allele-positive subsets. For co-occurrence clustering, repertoires with fewer than 30,000 or more than 120,000 public chains were excluded, along with several repertoires with anomalous nucleotide sharing. TCRdb took this table from immuneACCESS and kept in-frame rearrangements with V and J called. Such tables lack part of the clones; where checked against another copy, unresolved V genes explain under half of the gap, and the rest is unexplained. V and J calls and clone size are those listed in that table; D and trimming were worked out from the DNA. In all, the sample holds some 110,000 clones, and around three quarters of those were seen once. The top ten hold about 6% of the sample.

On this clone: The antigen this receptor binds is unknown. No clone much larger than this one lies a single base away; base qualities are absent.

Sequenced input: PBMCs. The clonotype was recovered from a woman between 45 and 65 years old in good health and CMV-seropositive.

The CDR3 reads CTSSQAISGADLYEQYF. The DNA reads as follows: TGCACCAGCAGCCAAGCCATCTCTGGGGCTGACCTCTACGAGCAGTACTTC. Recombination linked TRBV1 to TRBJ2-7; TRBD1 was called by the table and not checked on the DNA. TRBV1 is termed a pseudogene. The CDR3 has 17 amino acids, counting the end cysteine and phenylalanine. The retained sequence is limited to the CDR3, 51 bases, with the frame set at the first base.